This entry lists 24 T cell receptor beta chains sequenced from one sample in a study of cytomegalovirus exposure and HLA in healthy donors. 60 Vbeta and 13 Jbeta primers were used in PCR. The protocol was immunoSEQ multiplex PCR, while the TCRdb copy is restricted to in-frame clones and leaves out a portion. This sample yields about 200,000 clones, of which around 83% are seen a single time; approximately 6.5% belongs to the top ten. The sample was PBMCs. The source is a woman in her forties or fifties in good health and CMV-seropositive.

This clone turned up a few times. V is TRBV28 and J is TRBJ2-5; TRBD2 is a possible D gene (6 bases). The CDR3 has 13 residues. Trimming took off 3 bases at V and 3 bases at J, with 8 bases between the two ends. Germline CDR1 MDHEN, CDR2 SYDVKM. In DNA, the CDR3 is TGTGCCAGCAGTTTTAGCGGCAAAGAGACCCAGTACTTC. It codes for CASSFSGKETQYF.

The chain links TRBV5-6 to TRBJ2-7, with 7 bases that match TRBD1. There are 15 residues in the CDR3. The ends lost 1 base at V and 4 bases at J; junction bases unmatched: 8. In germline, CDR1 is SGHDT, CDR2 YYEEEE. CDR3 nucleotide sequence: TGTGCCAGCAGCTTGATACAGGGGTCCGGATACGAGCAGTACTTC. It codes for CASSLIQGSGYEQYF. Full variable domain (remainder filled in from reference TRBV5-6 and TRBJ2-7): DAGVTQSPTHLIKTRGQQVTLRCSPKSGHDTVSWYQQALGQGPQFIFQYYEEEERQRGNFPDRFSGHQFPNYSSELNVNALLLGDSALYLCASSLIQGSGYEQYFGPGTRLTVT.

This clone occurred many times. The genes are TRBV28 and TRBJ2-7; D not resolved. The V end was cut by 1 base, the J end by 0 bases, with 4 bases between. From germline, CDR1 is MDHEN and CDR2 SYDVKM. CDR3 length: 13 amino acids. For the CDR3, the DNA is TGTGCCAGCAGTTTATCTTCCTCCTACGAGCAGTACTTC. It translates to CASSLSSSYEQYF.

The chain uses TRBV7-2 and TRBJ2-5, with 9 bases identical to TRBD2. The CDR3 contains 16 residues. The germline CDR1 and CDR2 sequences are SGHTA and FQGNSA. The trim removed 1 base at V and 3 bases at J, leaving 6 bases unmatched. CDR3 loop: CASSLEPAGGKETQYF. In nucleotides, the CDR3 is TGTGCCAGCAGCTTAGAGCCAGCGGGGGGAAAAGAGACCCAGTACTTC.

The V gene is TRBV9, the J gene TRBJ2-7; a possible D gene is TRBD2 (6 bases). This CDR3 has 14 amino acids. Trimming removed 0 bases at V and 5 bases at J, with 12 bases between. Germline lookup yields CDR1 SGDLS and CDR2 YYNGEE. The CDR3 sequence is CASSVGPSVNEQYF. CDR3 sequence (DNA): TGTGCCAGCAGCGTAGGTCCTAGCGTGAACGAGCAGTACTTC.

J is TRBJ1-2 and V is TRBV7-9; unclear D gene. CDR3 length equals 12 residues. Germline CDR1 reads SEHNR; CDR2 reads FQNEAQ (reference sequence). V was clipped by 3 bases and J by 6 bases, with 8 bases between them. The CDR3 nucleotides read TGTGCCAGCAGCTTCCCCCTTAATGGCTACACCTTC. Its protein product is CASSFPLNGYTF.

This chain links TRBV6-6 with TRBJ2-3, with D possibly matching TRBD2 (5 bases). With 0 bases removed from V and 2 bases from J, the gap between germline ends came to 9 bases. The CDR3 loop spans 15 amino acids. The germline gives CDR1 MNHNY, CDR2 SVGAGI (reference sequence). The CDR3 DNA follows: TGTGCCAGCAGTTACTCCCCTAGCTACACAGATACGCAGTATTTT. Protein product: CASSYSPSYTDTQYF.

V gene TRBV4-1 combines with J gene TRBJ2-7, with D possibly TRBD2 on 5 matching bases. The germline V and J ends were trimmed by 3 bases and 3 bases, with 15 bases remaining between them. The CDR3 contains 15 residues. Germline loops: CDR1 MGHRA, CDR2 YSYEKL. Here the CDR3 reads CASSHGLDGLYEQYF. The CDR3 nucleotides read TGCGCCAGCAGCCATGGCTTAGACGGACTCTACGAGCAGTACTTC.

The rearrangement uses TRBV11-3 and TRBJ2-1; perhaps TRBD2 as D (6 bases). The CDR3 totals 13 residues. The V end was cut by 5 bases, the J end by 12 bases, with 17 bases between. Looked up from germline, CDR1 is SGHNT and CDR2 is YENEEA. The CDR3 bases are TGTGCCAGCAGCAGTCGACTAGGGACGGGGCAGTTCTTC. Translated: CASSSRLGTGQFF. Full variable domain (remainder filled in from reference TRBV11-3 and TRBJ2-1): EAGVVQSPRYKIIEKKQPVAFWCNPISGHNTLYWYLQNLGQGPELLIRYENEEAVDDSQLPKDRFSAERLKGVDSTLKIQPAELGDSAVYLCASSSRLGTGQFFGPGTRLTVL.

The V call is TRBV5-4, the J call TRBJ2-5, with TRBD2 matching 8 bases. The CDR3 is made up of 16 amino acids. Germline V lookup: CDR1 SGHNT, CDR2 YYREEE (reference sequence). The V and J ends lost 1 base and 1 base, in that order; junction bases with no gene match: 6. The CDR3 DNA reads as TGTGCCAGCAGCTTGTTGATAGCGGGGATCCAAGAGACCCAGTACTTC. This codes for CASSLLIAGIQETQYF.

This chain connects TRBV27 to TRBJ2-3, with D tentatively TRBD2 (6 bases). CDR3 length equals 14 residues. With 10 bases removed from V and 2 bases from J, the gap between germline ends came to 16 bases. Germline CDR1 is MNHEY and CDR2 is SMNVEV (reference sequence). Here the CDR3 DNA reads TGTGCCATCGGACGGGAGTCCCTCACAGATACGCAGTATTTT. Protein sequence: CAIGRESLTDTQYF.

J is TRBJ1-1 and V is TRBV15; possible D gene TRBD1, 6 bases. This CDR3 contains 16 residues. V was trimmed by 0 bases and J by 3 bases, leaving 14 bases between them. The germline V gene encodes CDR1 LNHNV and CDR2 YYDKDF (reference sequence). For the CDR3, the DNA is TGTGCCACCAGCAGAGATCAGGGGACGGCTTACACTGAAGCTTTCTTT. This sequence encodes CATSRDQGTAYTEAFF.

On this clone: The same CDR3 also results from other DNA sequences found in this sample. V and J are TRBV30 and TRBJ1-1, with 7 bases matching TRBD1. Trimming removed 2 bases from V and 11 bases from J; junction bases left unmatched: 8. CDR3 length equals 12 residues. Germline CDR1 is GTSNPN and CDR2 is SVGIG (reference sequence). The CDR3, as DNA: TGTGCCTGGAGTCCCAGACAGGGTTACGCTTTCTTT. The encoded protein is CAWSPRQGYAFF.

The CDR3 nucleotides are TGTGCCAGCACGGGGACTAGCACAGATACGCAGTATTTT. It specifies CASTGTSTDTQYF. The J gene is TRBJ2-3, the V gene TRBV27; a weak D match, TRBD2 (6 bases). The germline V gene has CDR1 MNHEY and CDR2 SMNVEV (reference sequence). This CDR3 has 13 residues. V was shortened by 7 bases and J by 0 bases, with 8 bases between the two germline ends.

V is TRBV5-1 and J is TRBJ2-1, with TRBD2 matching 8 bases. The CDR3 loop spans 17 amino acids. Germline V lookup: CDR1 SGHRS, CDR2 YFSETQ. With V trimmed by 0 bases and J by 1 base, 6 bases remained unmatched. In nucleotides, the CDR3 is TGCGCCAGCAGCTTGGTCGGGGGGGGGTTTTCCTACAATGAGCAGTTCTTC. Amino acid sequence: CASSLVGGGFSYNEQFF.

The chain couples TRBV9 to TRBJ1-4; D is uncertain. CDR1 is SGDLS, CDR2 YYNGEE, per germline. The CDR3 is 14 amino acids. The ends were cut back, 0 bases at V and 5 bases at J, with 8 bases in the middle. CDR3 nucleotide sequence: TGTGCCAGCAGCGTAGGGCCCCCAAATGAAAAACTGTTTTTT. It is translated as CASSVGPPNEKLFF.

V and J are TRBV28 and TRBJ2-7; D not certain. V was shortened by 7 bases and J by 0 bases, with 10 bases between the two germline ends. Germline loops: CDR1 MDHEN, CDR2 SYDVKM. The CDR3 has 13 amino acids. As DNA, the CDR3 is TGTGCCAGCACACAGACAAGCTCCTACGAGCAGTACTTC. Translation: CASTQTSSYEQYF.

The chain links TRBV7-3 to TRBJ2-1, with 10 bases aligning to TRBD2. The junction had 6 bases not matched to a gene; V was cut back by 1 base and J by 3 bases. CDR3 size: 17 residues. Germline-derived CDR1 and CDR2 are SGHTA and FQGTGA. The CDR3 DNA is TGTGCCAGCAGCTTAATACAGCGGGAGGGCGGCTACAATGAGCAGTTCTTC. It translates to CASSLIQREGGYNEQFF.

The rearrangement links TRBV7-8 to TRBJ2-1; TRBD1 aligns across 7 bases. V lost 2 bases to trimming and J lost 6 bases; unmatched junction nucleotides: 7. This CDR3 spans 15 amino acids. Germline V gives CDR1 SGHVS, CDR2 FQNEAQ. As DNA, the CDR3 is TGTGCCAGCAGCTTAACGTCGACAGGGCCCAATGAGCAGTTCTTC. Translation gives CASSLTSTGPNEQFF.

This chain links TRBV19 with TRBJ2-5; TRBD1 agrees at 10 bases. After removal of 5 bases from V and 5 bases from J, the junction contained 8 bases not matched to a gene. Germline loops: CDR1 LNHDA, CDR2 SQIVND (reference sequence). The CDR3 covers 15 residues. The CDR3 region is CASSGPGQGWETQYF. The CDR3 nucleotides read TGTGCCAGTAGTGGACCGGGACAGGGGTGGGAGACCCAGTACTTC.

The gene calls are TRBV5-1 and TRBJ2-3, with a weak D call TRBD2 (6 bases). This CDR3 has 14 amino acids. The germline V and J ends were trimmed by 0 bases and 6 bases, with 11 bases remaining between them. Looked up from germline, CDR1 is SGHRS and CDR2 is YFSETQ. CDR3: CASSLGDSRDTQYF. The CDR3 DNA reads TGCGCCAGCAGCTTGGGGGACTCCCGGGATACGCAGTATTTT.

The CDR3 sequence is CASQRLAATDTQYF. For the CDR3, the DNA is TGCGCCAGCCAGCGGCTAGCGGCCACAGATACGCAGTATTTT. This sequence joins TRBV5-1 and TRBJ2-3; 7 bases align to TRBD2. Per germline, CDR1 SGHRS and CDR2 YFSETQ. V dropped 7 bases and J dropped 2; count of bases not matched to a gene: 7. The CDR3 covers 14 residues.

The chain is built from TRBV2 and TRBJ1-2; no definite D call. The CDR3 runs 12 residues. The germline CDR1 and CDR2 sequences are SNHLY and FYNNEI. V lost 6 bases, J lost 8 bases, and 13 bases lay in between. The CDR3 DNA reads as TGTGCCAGCAGCTCACCCCGAGGCGGCTACACCTTC. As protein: CASSSPRGGYTF. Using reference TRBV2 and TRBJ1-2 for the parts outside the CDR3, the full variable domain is EPEVTQTPSHQVTQMGQEVILRCVPISNHLYFYWYRQILGQKVEFLVSFYNNEISEKSEIFDDQFSVERPDGSNFTLKIRSTKLEDSAMYFCASSSPRGGYTFGSGTRLTVV.

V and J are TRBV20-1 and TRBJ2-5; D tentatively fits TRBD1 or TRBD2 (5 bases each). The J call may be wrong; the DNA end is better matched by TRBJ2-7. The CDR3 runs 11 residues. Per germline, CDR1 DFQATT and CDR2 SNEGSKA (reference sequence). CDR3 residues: CSARGDYEQYF. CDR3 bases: TGCAGTGCTAGGGGGGACTACGAGCAGTACTTC.